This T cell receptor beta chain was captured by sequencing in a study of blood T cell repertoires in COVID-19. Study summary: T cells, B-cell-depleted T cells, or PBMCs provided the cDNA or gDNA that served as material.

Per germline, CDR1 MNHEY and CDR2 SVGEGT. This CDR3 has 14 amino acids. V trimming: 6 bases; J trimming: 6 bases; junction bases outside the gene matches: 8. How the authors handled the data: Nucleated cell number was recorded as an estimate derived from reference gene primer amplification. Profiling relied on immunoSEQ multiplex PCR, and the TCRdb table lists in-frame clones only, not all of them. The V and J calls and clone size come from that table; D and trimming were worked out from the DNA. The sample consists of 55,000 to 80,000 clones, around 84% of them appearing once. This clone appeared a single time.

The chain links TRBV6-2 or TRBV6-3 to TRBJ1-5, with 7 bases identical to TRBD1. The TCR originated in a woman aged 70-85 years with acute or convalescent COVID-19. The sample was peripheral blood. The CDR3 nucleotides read TGTGCCAGCAGCCAGGAGGGGGCGGCTCAGCCCCAGCATTTT. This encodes CASSQEGAAQPQHF.